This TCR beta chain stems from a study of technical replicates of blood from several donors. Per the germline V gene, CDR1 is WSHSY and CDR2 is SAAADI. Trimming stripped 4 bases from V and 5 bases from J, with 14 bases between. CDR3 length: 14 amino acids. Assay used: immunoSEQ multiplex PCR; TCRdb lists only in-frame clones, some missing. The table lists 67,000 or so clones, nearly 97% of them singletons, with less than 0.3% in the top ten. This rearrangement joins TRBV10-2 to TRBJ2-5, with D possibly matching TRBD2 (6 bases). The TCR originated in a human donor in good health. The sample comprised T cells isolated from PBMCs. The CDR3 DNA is TGCGCCAGCAGTGCAGCCCAACGGGGGGAGACCCAGTACTTC. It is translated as CASSAAQRGETQYF.